This T cell receptor (beta chain) was captured in a study of T cell changes during pregnancy in multiple sclerosis. Data came from immunoSEQ multiplex PCR; TCRdb stores just in-frame clones and leaves some out. Found here are approximately 80,000 clones, 93% of them singletons; the top ten hold around 0.75%. The source of this sequence is a female donor in good health, enrolled as a control in a pregnancy study. The input for sequencing was peripheral blood, taken in the second trimester of pregnancy.

CDR3: CASSQTAGYEQYF. As DNA, the CDR3 is TGTGCCAGCAGCCAAACGGCAGGCTACGAGCAGTACTTC. The J gene is TRBJ2-7, the V gene TRBV9; no reliable D call. The CDR3 sequence is 13 residues long. Trimming took 4 bases from V and 3 from J, leaving 11 bases between them. Per germline, CDR1 SGDLS and CDR2 YYNGEE.